What follows describes a single T cell receptor (beta chain). A read error may produce the germline difference seen at one junction end. Germline lookup yields CDR1 SGHVS and CDR2 FNYEAQ. CDR3 length: 14 residues. The data belong to a study of sequential checkpoint blockade in melanoma. Study background: First-line arms were nivolumab then ipilimumab, or the reverse, randomized 1:1. After both sequences, patients received maintenance nivolumab.

The treatment was: randomized to nivolumab then ipilimumab (arm A) or the reverse (arm B). No patient had prior DNA-damaging chemotherapy. Sorted cells were live CD3+CD8+, lacking CD19 and CD56, from PBMCs. Clones were sequenced by immunoSEQ multiplex PCR, and TCRdb holds only the in-frame ones, with some missing. The sample lists 15,000 to 20,000 clones, approximately 58% seen once, with 15% to 20% in the top ten. The starting material was CD8+ T cells sorted from blood (inferred from file names), obtained from a patient given nivolumab and ipilimumab in sequence. This receptor was identified in a human donor with melanoma. This chain uses TRBV7-6 with TRBJ1-2; TRBD1 matches at 8 bases. CDR3 coding DNA: TGTGCGAGCAACCCTATTACAGGGGGTTGGGGCTACACCTTC. This encodes CASNPITGGWGYTF.